This T cell receptor beta chain emerged from a study of CD8 T cells in ankylosing spondylitis. As the method for making TCR beta libraries, quantitative 5'-RACE with molecular barcodes was used. TCRdb called the 5' RACE reads again in MiXCR, with one record for every CDR3 protein. The table shows 300,000 to 400,000 distinct CDR3 sequences, with 20% to 25% occurring only once. The germline V gene has CDR1 SGHVS and CDR2 FNYEAQ. Trimming took off 4 bases at V and 3 bases at J, with 12 bases between the two ends. The CDR3 runs 15 residues. Study-level results: A CD8+ phenotype characterized the disease-linked clones, which were relatively rare in peripheral blood. Reports say disease-linked clones showed up significantly more in matched ankylosing spondylitis synovial fluid. Earlier work had already found some motif variants in reactive arthritis synovial fluid and blood. Characteristic, it appeared, of ankylosing spondylitis blood was a TCR beta motif of fewer than 10 highly homologous variants.

On this clonotype itself: Its antigen is still unknown.

Source material: blood, either unsorted or a sorted T cell fraction (not recorded which). This receptor was taken from a male donor with ankylosing spondylitis. J is TRBJ1-4 and V is TRBV7-6; possible D gene TRBD1, 5 bases. The CDR3 DNA follows: TGTGCCAGCAGCTCGGCGGGGCATCCTAATGAAAAACTGTTTTTT. Protein sequence: CASSSAGHPNEKLFF.